This T cell receptor (beta chain) was observed in a study of blood T cells in healthy people across ages. Study-level results: Considered underestimates were the diversity estimates obtained from one million T cells.

A second PCR of 7 to 11 cycles used a sample-barcoded 5' primer and a J-beta primer mix. Via MiXCR, TCRdb re-called the 5' RACE reads, giving one row per CDR3 protein. The sample yields over 1.5 million distinct CDR3 sequences, around 48% seen once. A remark on this clonotype: Its target is unknown.

The sample providers were healthy Caucasian people from Russia, aged about 6 to 100. The source is a woman aged 40-49 years in good health. The material sequenced was blood.

The CDR3 bases are TGTGCCAGCTCACTCCAGGCGGGACTAGTCTACAATGAGCAGTACTTC. Encoded protein: CASSLQAGLVYNEQYF. This chain connects TRBV18 to TRBJ2-7, with 8 bases fitting TRBD2. The CDR3 covers 16 residues. Losses at the gene ends were 4 bases for V and 7 bases for J; bases not matched to a gene: 15. The germline V gene has CDR1 KGHSH and CDR2 LQKENI.